This TCR beta chain was documented in a study of cytomegalovirus exposure and HLA in healthy donors. Germline values: CDR1 SEHNR, CDR2 FQNEAQ (reference sequence). This CDR3 comprises 17 residues. The V and J ends lost 1 base and 0 bases respectively, with 15 bases between them. A multiplex PCR was run with 60 Vbeta primers and 13 Jbeta primers. Generated by immunoSEQ multiplex PCR, the TCRdb table keeps only in-frame clones and is missing some. This table has some 130,000 clones, 70% to 80% appearing once. The chain is built from TRBV7-9 and TRBJ1-1; a weak D match, TRBD1 (6 bases). Sequencing was performed on PBMCs. The source of this sequence is a man aged 30 to 45 in good health and CMV-seronegative. CDR3 in DNA: TGTGCCAGCAGCTTAGGACGGGGGCGGGGGTTGAACACTGAAGCTTTCTTT. Amino acid sequence: CASSLGRGRGLNTEAFF.